This T cell receptor beta chain was sequenced during a study of shared clonotypes between healthy human individuals. Across the study: A couple of female and a few male donors aged 18 to 49 were enrolled. General study findings and limits: When naive CD4 clonotypes were compared across a few donors, about 4.8% were shared.

As for this clone: Its antigen is not identified.

Germline CDR1 SGHRS, CDR2 YFSETQ. The CDR3 covers 14 residues. V lost 5 bases, J lost 1 base, and 13 bases lay in between. As handled by the study authors: Quality scores were absent from the junction-only immunoSEQ sequences, so filtering differed. Clones were read by immunoSEQ multiplex PCR, and TCRdb kept only the in-frame ones, dropping some. From that table come the V and J calls and clone size; the DNA was used to work out D and trimming. This sample yields fewer than 3 million clones, of which under 95% are seen a single time; more than 0.35% belongs to the top ten. Sequencing input: naive CD4+ T cells from PBMCs. The subset here: CD45RA+ positively selected. This sequence originates from a man between 18 and 29 years old in good health. Some clones in this sample may be carry-over from other donors' samples. This chain links TRBV5-1 with TRBJ2-7, with D perhaps matching TRBD1 (6 bases). For the CDR3, the DNA is TGCGCCAGCAGACGGCCAGGGGAATCCTACGAGCAGTACTTC. Translating it yields CASRRPGESYEQYF. Drawing the rest from reference TRBV5-1 and TRBJ2-7, the complete variable domain is KAGVTQTPRYLIKTRGQQVTLSCSPISGHRSVSWYQQTPGQGLQFLFEYFSETQRNKGNFPGRFSGRQFSNSRSEMNVSTLELGDSALYLCASRRPGESYEQYFGPGTRLTVT.